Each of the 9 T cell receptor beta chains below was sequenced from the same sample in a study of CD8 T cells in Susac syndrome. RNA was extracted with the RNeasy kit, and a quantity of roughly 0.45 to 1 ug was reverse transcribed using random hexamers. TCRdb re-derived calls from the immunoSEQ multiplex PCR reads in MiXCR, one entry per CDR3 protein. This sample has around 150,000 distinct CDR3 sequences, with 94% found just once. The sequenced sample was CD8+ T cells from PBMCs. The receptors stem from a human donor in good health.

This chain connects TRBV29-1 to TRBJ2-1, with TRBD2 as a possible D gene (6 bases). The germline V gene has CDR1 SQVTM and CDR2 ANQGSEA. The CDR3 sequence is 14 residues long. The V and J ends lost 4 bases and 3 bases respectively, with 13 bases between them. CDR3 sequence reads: CSVAGGINYNEQFF. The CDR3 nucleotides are TGCAGCGTTGCAGGCGGGATAAACTACAATGAGCAGTTCTTC.

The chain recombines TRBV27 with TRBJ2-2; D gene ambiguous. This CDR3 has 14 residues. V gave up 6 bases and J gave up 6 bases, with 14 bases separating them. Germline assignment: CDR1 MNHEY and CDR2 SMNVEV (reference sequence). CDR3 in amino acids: CASSRPELSGELFF. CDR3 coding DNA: TGTGCCAGCAGCCGCCCCGAGTTGTCCGGGGAGCTGTTTTTT.

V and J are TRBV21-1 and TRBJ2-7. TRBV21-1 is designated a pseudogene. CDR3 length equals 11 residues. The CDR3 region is CASSRRFVQYF. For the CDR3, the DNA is TGTGCCAGCAGCAGACGGTTCGTGCAGTACTTC.

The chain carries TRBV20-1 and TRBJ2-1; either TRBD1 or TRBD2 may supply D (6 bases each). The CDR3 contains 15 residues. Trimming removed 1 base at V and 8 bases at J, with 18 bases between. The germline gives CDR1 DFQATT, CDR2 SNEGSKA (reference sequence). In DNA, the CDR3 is TGCAGTGCTAGAGGGGGGGCCATGGAAAGTTATGAGCAGTTCTTC. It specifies CSARGGAMESYEQFF.

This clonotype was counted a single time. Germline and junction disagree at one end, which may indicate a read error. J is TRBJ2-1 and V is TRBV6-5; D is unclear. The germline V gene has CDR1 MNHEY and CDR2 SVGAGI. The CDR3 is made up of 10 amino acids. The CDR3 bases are TGTGCCAGCAGTGAAGTAATCTGGATCTTC. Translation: CASSEVIWIF.

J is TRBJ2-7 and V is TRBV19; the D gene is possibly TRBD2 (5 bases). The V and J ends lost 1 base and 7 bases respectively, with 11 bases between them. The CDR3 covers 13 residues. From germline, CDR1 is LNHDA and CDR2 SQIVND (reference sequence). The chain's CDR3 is CASSIGGGAEQYF. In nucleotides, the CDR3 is TGTGCCAGTAGTATAGGAGGAGGCGCAGAGCAGTACTTC.

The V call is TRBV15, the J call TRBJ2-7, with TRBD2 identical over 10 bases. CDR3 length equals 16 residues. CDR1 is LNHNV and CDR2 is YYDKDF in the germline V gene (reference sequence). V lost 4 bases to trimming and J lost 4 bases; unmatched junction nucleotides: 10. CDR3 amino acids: CATSMTLAGVVYEQYF. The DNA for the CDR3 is TGTGCCACCAGCATGACTCTAGCGGGAGTAGTATACGAGCAGTACTTC.

CDR3 nucleotides: TGTGCCAGCAGCCGCGGAATCTATGGGTTCAATGAGCAGTTCTTC. Residues: CASSRGIYGFNEQFF. The chain couples TRBV6-5 to TRBJ2-1; D unresolved. The CDR3 has 15 amino acids. Per the germline V gene, CDR1 is MNHEY and CDR2 is SVGAGI. With 6 bases removed from V and 6 bases from J, the gap between germline ends came to 18 bases.

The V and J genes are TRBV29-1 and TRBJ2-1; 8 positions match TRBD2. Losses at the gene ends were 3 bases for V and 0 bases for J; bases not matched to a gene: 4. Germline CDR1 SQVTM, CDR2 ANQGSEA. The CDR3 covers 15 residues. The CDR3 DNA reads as TGCAGCGTTGACGGGAGCGGGAGCTCCTACAATGAGCAGTTCTTC. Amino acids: CSVDGSGSSYNEQFF.